The clone carrying this TCR beta chain is categorized as medium-sized. V lost 5 bases and J 1 base, leaving 18 bases between the germline ends. The CDR3 loop spans 17 amino acids. From germline, CDR1 is PRHDT and CDR2 FYEKMQ (reference sequence). This sample is drawn from a study of ipilimumab plus nivolumab after autologous stem cell transplantation. About the study: Both relapsed and primary refractory DLBCL were included.

Assay: immunoSEQ multiplex PCR; the TCRdb copy retains only in-frame clones and omits some. The sample has 15,000 to 20,000 clones, approximately 80% seen once. Checkpoint therapy with ipilimumab 1 mg/kg began 14 to 28 days after transplant. Sequences were derived from PBMCs, sampled in a trial of ipilimumab plus nivolumab as post-transplant consolidation. This chain connects TRBV13 to TRBJ2-1; D is perhaps TRBD1 or TRBD2 (6 bases each). The TCR comes from a male donor with diffuse large B-cell lymphoma. CDR3 residues: CASSPRGGPGSYNEQFF. The CDR3 DNA sequence: TGTGCCAGCAGCCCCCGAGGGGGGCCGGGGTCCTACAATGAGCAGTTCTTC.